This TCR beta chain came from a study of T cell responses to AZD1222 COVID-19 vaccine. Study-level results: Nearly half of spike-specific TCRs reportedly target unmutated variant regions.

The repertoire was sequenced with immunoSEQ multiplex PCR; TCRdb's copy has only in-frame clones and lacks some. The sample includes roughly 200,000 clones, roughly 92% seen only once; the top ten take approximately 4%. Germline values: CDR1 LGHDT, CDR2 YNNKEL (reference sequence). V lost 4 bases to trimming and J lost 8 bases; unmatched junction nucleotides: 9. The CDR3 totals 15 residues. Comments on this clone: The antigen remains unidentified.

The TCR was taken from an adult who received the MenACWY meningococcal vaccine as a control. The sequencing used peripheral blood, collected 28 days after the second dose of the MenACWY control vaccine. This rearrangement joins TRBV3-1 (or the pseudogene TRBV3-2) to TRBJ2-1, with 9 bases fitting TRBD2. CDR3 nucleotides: TGTGCCAGCAGCCCCCCGGGACTAGCTGGCGATGAGCAGTTCTTC. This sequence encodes CASSPPGLAGDEQFF.